This TCR beta chain originates from a study of blood T cells in healthy people across ages. Findings and limits, study-wide: The fall in TCR beta diversity per million T cells was roughly linear with age. Compared with aged donors, long-lived donors showed fewer expanded clones, suggesting selection.

About this clonotype: The antigen remains unidentified.

The V end lost 11 bases, the J end lost 11 bases, and 21 bases lay between the germline ends. This CDR3 is built from 12 residues. Germline CDR1 MDHEN, CDR2 SYDVKM. For the second PCR, which ran for about 6 to 11 cycles, a sample-barcoded 5' primer and a J-beta primer mix were used. TCRdb re-analysed the 5' RACE reads in MiXCR, keeping a single row per CDR3 protein. The sample holds around 1.7 million distinct CDR3 sequences, about 28% seen once. This chain links TRBV28 with TRBJ1-1, with unresolved D. The TCR was taken from a woman in her thirties in good health. The sample consisted of blood. The CDR3 is CASSLPNLDAFF. The CDR3 DNA reads TGTGCCTCCTCACTTCCGAACCTCGATGCTTTCTTT. Full variable domain (missing parts from reference TRBV28 and TRBJ1-1): DVKVTQSSRYLVKRTGEKVFLECVQDMDHENMFWYRQDPGLGLRLIYFSYDVKMKEKGDIPEGYSVSREKKERFSLILESASTNQTSMYLCASSLPNLDAFFGQGTRLTVV.